This T cell receptor beta chain was recorded in a study (dated by TCRdb to between 2014 and 2017). About the full investigation: Whether tumor-infiltrating Tregs in breast cancer are recruited from blood Tregs or converted in situ from other CD4+ T cell subsets was tested. Overall study outcomes, separate from this receptor: The validation in the larger cohort was limited to a single TCR beta V-J rearrangement instead of whole repertoires. Tumor memory CD4+ T cell TCR gene usage was found to cluster with blood and lymph node memory CD4+ cells and with lymph node naive CD4+ cells. The TCR alpha and beta sequences of tumor-infiltrating Tregs showed the greatest overlap with tumor naive CD4+ T cells, followed by blood naive CD4+ T cells.

Comments on this clonotype: Its cognate antigen has yet to be identified. A much larger clonotype is one base distant, so this may be a read error.

Memory CD4+ T cells were isolated as CD4+CD45RO+CD25- cells. Tregs, naive and memory CD4+ T cells from tumor, blood and ipsilateral draining lymph nodes of five breast cancer patients underwent full-length TCR alpha and beta sequencing. Tumor tissue, along with lymph nodes from ipsilateral axillary dissection, was perfused with PBS, minced, and then digested using collagenase I and hyaluronidase. A purity exceeding 90% was confirmed by FACS for the sorted cell populations. Amplification of full-length TCR variable regions was done by 5' RACE PCR using constant-region reverse primers, and this step was followed by semi-nested PCR with Nested Universal Primer A. The ReliaPrep RNA Cell Miniprep System was used to extract total RNA, which was then reverse transcribed into 5'RACE-ready cDNA with the SMARTer RACE 5'/3' Kit. Full-length TCR alpha and beta libraries were barcoded with multiplex adaptors and sequenced on an Illumina MiSeq. The authors processed their data as follows. Sequencing data were pooled across the five patients for each of nine subset-tissue groups and compared by unsupervised clustering of TCR gene usage. The Morisita-Horn index, with shared sequences weighted by their contribution to each repertoire, was used to calculate repertoire similarity. TCRdb reprocessing: public reads trimmed at Q25 with fastp, clones called with MiXCR, in-frame beta chains kept. Rows matching on CDR3 protein sequence are summarized as one entry with the most common DNA and genes. Clone size and V and J calls follow TCRdb, not the original study. Recorded for this sample are 55,000 to 70,000 distinct CDR3 sequences; more than 25% of them occurred a single time. Approximately 3% of the sample is in the top ten clones.

The CDR3 starts with the cysteine, ends with the phenylalanine, and has 12 residues. Only the CDR3 portion is preserved as DNA: 36 bases, with reading frame beginning at the first base. The germline V gene specifies MNHNS as CDR1 and SASEGT as CDR2. Recombination connected TRBV6-1 to TRBJ1-1, and the D gene may be TRBD1, 6 bases matching. The sample comprised tumor-infiltrating memory CD4+ T cells sorted from the breast tumor. This specimen's cell subset or site label, interpreted: memory CD4+ T cells, CD4+CD45RO+CD25-. The sequence came from a female donor with breast cancer. The base sequence is TGTACCAGCAGTCCAGGGGCACTTAAAGCTTTCTTT. Its protein product is CTSSPGALKAFF.